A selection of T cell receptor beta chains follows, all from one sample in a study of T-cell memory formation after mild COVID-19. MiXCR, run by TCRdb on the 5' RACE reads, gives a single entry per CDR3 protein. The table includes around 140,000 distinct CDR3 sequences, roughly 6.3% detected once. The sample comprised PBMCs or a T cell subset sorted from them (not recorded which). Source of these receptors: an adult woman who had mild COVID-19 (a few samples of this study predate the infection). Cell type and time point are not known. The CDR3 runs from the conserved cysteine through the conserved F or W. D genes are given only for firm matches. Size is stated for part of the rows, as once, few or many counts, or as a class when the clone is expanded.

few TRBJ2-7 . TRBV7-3 CASSFQGTGGEQHF TGTGCCAGCAGCTTTCAAGGGACGGGCGGCGAGCAGCACTTC
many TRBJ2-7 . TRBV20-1 CSARPAGPYEQYF TGCAGTGCTAGGCCCGCGGGACCCTACGAGCAGTACTTC
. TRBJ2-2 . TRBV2 CASGTHTGELFF TGTGCCAGCGGGACTCACACCGGGGAGCTGTTTTTT
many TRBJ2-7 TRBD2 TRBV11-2 CASSLLAGGREQYF TGTGCCAGCAGCCTACTAGCGGGAGGGCGGGAGCAGTACTTC
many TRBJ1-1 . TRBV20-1 CSARVRARGVNTEAFF TGCAGTGCTAGAGTACGGGCTCGAGGGGTGAACACTGAAGCTTTCTTT
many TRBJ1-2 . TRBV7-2 CASSLIRVGGGYTF TGTGCCAGCAGCTTAATCAGGGTCGGAGGTGGCTACACCTTC
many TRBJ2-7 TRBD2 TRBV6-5 CASSPRGERTYEQYF TGTGCCAGCAGTCCCCGGGGGGAGAGAACCTACGAGCAGTACTTC
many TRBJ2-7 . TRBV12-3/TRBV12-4 CASSLVGQGTYEQYF TGTGCCAGCAGTTTAGTAGGACAAGGCACCTACGAGCAGTACTTC
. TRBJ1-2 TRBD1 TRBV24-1 CATSDPGQGANYGYTF TGTGCCACCAGTGACCCTGGACAGGGGGCGAACTATGGCTACACCTTC
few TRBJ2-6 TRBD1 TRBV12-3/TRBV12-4 CASRGTASSGANVLTF TGTGCCAGCAGAGGGACAGCCAGCTCTGGGGCCAACGTCCTGACTTTC
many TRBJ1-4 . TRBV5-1 CASSLAAQGGEKLFF TGCGCCAGCAGCTTGGCCGCACAGGGTGGCGAAAAACTGTTTTTT
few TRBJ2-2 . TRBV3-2 CASSQDGQARDTGELFF TGTGCCAGCAGCCAAGATGGACAGGCCCGCGACACCGGGGAGCTGTTTTTT
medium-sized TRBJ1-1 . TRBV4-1 CASSHPLNTEAFF TGCGCCAGCAGCCACCCTCTTAACACTGAAGCTTTCTTT
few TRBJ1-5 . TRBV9 CASSAGVRGNQPQHF TGTGCCAGCAGCGCAGGGGTGAGGGGCAATCAGCCCCAGCATTTT
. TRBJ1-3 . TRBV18 CASSPTEPGNTIYF TGTGCCAGCTCTCCGACCGAGCCGGGAAACACCATATATTTT
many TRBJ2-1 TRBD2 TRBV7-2 CASSLGRSSGSNEQFF TGTGCCAGCAGCTTGGGCCGGTCTAGCGGGAGCAATGAGCAGTTCTTC
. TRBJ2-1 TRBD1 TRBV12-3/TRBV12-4 CASSFSGQGGEQFF TGTGCCAGCAGTTTCTCAGGACAGGGAGGAGAGCAGTTCTTC
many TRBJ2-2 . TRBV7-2 CASRLFDTGELFF TGTGCCAGCAGATTGTTCGACACCGGGGAGCTGTTTTTT
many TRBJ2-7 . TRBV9 CASSPSGPSYEQYF TGTGCCAGCAGCCCCTCAGGCCCTTCCTACGAGCAGTACTTC
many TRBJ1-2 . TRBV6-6 CASTAANYGYTF TGTGCCAGCACGGCAGCTAACTATGGCTACACCTTC
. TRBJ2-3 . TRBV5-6 CASSTQSTDTQYF TGTGCCAGCAGCACACAGAGCACAGATACGCAGTATTTT
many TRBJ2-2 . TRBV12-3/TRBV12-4 CASSQGLNTGELFF TGTGCCAGCAGTCAGGGCCTTAACACCGGGGAGCTGTTTTTT
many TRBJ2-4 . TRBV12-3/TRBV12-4 CASSTSGFQAKNIQYF TGTGCCAGCAGCACTTCAGGGTTTCAGGCCAAAAACATTCAGTACTTC
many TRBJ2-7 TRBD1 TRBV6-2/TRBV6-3 CASSNRGLVDEQYF TGTGCCAGCAGCAACAGGGGCCTTGTAGACGAGCAGTACTTC
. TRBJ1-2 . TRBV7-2 CASSSRGGGYTF TGTGCCAGCAGCTCGCGTGGGGGCGGCTACACCTTC
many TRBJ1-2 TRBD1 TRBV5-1 CASSFGDRVYGYTF TGCGCCAGCAGCTTTGGCGACAGGGTTTATGGCTACACCTTC
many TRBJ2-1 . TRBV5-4 CASSPGPRRISSYNEQFF TGTGCCAGCAGCCCGGGACCCCGCCGGATCAGCTCCTACAATGAGCAGTTCTTC
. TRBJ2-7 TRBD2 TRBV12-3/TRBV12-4 CASSHRLAGAYEQYF TGTGCCAGCAGCCACAGACTAGCGGGAGCCTACGAGCAGTACTTC
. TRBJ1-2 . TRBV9 CASSVDKAANYGYTF TGTGCCAGCAGCGTAGATAAGGCCGCCAACTATGGCTACACCTTC
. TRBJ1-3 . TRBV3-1 CASSQGDASSGNTIYF TGTGCCAGCAGCCAAGGGGACGCCTCCTCTGGAAACACCATATATTTT
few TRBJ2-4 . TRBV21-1 CASRSGGSRTKNIQYF TGTGCCAGCAGATCAGGGGGCAGCCGCACCAAAAACATTCAGTACTTC
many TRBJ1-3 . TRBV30 CAWSDAGNSGNTIYF TGTGCCTGGAGTGATGCAGGCAACTCTGGAAACACCATATATTTT
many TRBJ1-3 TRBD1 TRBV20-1 CSATQGNSGNTIYF TGCAGTGCTACACAGGGGAATTCTGGAAACACCATATATTTT
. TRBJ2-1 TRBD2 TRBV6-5 CASSYSRGGGNEQFF TGTGCCAGCAGTTACTCCCGCGGGGGGGGCAATGAGCAGTTCTTC
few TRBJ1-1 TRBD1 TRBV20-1 CSAQGARAFF TGCAGTGCCCAGGGGGCTCGAGCTTTCTTT
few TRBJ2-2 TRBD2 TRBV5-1 CASSFGLAGGHGSSTGELFF TGCGCCAGCAGCTTCGGACTAGCGGGGGGGCATGGTTCAAGCACCGGGGAGCTGTTTTTT
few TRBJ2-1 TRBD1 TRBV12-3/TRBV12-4 CASRSTGGSYNEQFF TGTGCCAGCCGTTCGACAGGGGGCTCCTACAATGAGCAGTTCTTC
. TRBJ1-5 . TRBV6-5 CASSPLSVAAGRQPQHF TGTGCCAGCAGCCCTCTTAGCGTGGCAGCTGGTCGACAGCCCCAGCATTTT
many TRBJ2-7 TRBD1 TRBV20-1 CSARRQGYGEQYF TGCAGTGCTAGGAGACAGGGGTACGGCGAGCAGTACTTC
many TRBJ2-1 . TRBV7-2 CASSLVESYNEQFF TGTGCCAGCAGCTTGGTAGAGTCCTACAATGAGCAGTTCTTC
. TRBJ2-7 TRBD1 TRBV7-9 CASSPTDRGPYEQYF TGTGCCAGCAGCCCTACTGACAGGGGTCCTTACGAGCAGTACTTC
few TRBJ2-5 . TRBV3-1 CASSQGLTATETQYF TGTGCCAGCAGCCAAGGGCTCACAGCAACGGAGACCCAGTACTTC
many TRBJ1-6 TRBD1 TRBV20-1 CSAAPGTGNSPLHF TGCAGTGCTGCACCCGGGACAGGCAATTCACCCCTCCACTTT
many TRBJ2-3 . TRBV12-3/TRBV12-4 CASSFRDTQYF TGTGCCAGCAGTTTTAGAGATACGCAGTATTTT
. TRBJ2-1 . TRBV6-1 CASTRNNEQFF TGTGCCAGCACCCGGAACAATGAGCAGTTCTTC
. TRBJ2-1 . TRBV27 CASSTHPSGGRATLEQFF TGTGCCAGCAGTACACACCCTTCAGGGGGGAGGGCCACCTTGGAGCAGTTCTTC
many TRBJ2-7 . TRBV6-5 CASRRQISYEQYF TGTGCCAGCCGACGACAGATCTCCTACGAGCAGTACTTC
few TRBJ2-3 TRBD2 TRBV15 CATSELAGGSTDTQYF TGTGCCACCAGCGAACTAGCGGGGGGAAGCACAGATACGCAGTATTTT
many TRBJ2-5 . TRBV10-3 CAISESGGGAETQYF TGTGCCATCAGTGAGTCGGGCGGAGGAGCAGAGACCCAGTACTTC
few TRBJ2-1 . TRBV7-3 CASSLSGRVGEQFF TGTGCCAGCAGCTTATCGGGACGGGTAGGGGAGCAGTTCTTC
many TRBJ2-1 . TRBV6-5 CASSYRRDSNNEQFF TGTGCCAGCAGTTACCGGCGGGACTCCAACAATGAGCAGTTCTTC
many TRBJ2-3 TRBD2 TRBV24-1 CATSDFWGGDTQYF TGTGCCACCAGTGATTTCTGGGGAGGGGATACGCAGTATTTT
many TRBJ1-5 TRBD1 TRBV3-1 CASSQGAPGGGQPQHF TGTGCCAGCAGCCAAGGGGCCCCAGGGGGCGGTCAGCCCCAGCATTTT
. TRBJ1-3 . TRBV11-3 CASSLAAPGNTIYF TGTGCCAGCAGCTTAGCGGCACCTGGAAACACCATATATTTT